These 21 T cell receptor beta chains originate from one sample sequenced in a study of blood T cell repertoires in COVID-19. Assay used: immunoSEQ multiplex PCR; TCRdb lists only in-frame clones, some missing. The data contain approximately 150,000 clones, about 81% of them seen just once; the ten biggest clones take up 8% to 13%. Sample: peripheral blood. Every receptor here comes from a man aged 55-75 years with active or convalescent COVID-19.

In DNA, the CDR3 is TGTGCCAGCAGCTTAGGTAGCGGGGCAGATACGCAGTATTTT. It yields the protein CASSLGSGADTQYF. This sequence joins TRBV11-3 and TRBJ2-3, with 8 bases identical to TRBD2. The V and J ends lost 1 base and 4 bases, in that order; junction bases with no gene match: 1. The CDR3 is 14 residues long. Germline V gene lookup returns CDR1 SGHNT and CDR2 YENEEA.

V is TRBV19 and J is TRBJ2-3; 7 bases line up with TRBD1. The CDR3 is 14 amino acids. Losses at the gene ends were 4 bases for V and 0 bases for J; bases not matched to a gene: 1. Germline CDR1 and CDR2: LNHDA and SQIVND (reference sequence). The CDR3 protein is CASSNRGSTDTQYF. In DNA, the CDR3 is TGTGCCAGTAGTAACAGGGGTAGCACAGATACGCAGTATTTT.

V and J are TRBV20-1 and TRBJ2-3; D unclear. CDR3 length equals 11 residues. The ends were cut back, 7 bases at V and 7 bases at J, with 12 bases in the middle. Germline V gene data show CDR1 as DFQATT and CDR2 as SNEGSKA (reference sequence). For the CDR3, the DNA is TGCAGTGTTAGGGAAGCGAATACGCAGTATTTT. This encodes CSVREANTQYF.

The rearrangement uses TRBV21-1 and TRBJ2-7; TRBD1 was called by the table and not checked on the DNA. TRBV21-1 is a documented pseudogene. This CDR3 comprises 17 residues. The CDR3 DNA reads TGTGCCAGCAGCAAAGTCCTGGCCGGACAGGCATTTTACGAGCAGTACTTC. Translating gives CASSKVLAGQAFYEQYF.

The chain links TRBV6-6 to TRBJ1-6, with a weak D call TRBD1 (5 bases). Germline V CDR1 and CDR2: MNHNY, SVGAGI (reference sequence). This CDR3 region has 14 residues. V was trimmed by 6 bases and J by 0 bases, leaving 6 bases between them. The CDR3 nucleotides read TGTGCCAGCAGGGGGGGCTCCTATAATTCACCCCTCCACTTT. Its translation: CASRGGSYNSPLHF.

This chain uses TRBV13 with TRBJ2-1; D is perhaps TRBD2 (6 bases). This CDR3 is built from 14 residues. Trimming cost V 0 bases and J 9 bases, with 12 bases left between them. Germline V gives CDR1 PRHDT, CDR2 FYEKMQ (reference sequence). As DNA, the CDR3 is TGTGCCAGCAGCTTAGGCGGAGGGACCGGTGAGCAGTTCTTC. As protein: CASSLGGGTGEQFF.

The V call is TRBV2, the J call TRBJ2-3; TRBD2 matches at 9 bases. Germline loops: CDR1 SNHLY, CDR2 FYNNEI. V shed 4 bases and J 7 bases; nucleotides not matched to a gene: 6. There are 14 residues in the CDR3. CDR3 DNA: TGTGCCAGCAGTGGCGGGAGGGCCGGGTATACGCAGTATTTT. The encoded protein is CASSGGRAGYTQYF. The full variable domain, with the rest looked up from reference TRBV2 and TRBJ2-3, is EPEVTQTPSHQVTQMGQEVILRCVPISNHLYFYWYRQILGQKVEFLVSFYNNEISEKSEIFDDQFSVERPDGSNFTLKIRSTKLEDSAMYFCASSGGRAGYTQYFGPGTRLTVL.

The genes are TRBV11-2 and TRBJ2-7; weak D call: TRBD2 (6 bases). Germline V gene lookup returns CDR1 SGHAT and CDR2 FQNNGV. The V end was cut by 1 base, the J end by 2 bases, with 6 bases between. CDR3 length: 13 residues. In nucleotides, the CDR3 is TGTGCCAGCAGCTTAGGGAGGGCCTACGAGCAGTACTTC. Translation gives CASSLGRAYEQYF.

V usage is TRBV5-6 and J usage is TRBJ1-5; TRBD1 is a possible D gene (5 bases). V was shortened by 2 bases and J by 9 bases, with 15 bases between the two germline ends. The CDR3 runs 14 residues. Germline CDR1 SGHDT, CDR2 YYEEEE. CDR3 protein: CASSLAGMGRPQHF. CDR3 DNA: TGTGCCAGCAGCTTAGCAGGGATGGGAAGGCCCCAGCATTTT.

This clone appeared once. V and J are TRBV10-3 and TRBJ2-1; the match to TRBD2 covers 9 bases. The CDR3 has 17 amino acids. J was trimmed by 3 bases and V by 6 bases; bases with no gene match: 12. Germline CDR1 is ENHRY and CDR2 is SYGVKD. CDR3 amino acids: CAISSPPGSGGYNEQFF. The CDR3 DNA follows: TGTGCCATCAGCTCCCCCCCCGGTAGCGGGGGCTACAATGAGCAGTTCTTC.

This clone was found a few times. The V and J genes are TRBV11-1 and TRBJ2-1; D might be TRBD2 (5 bases). CDR1 SGHAT and CDR2 FQDESV come from the germline V gene (reference sequence). The V end was cut by 4 bases, the J end by 4 bases, with 11 bases between. This CDR3 region has 14 residues. CDR3 region: CASSSGGGYNEQFF. CDR3 bases: TGTGCCAGCAGCTCCGGTGGCGGGTACAATGAGCAGTTCTTC.

The CDR3 bases are TGTGCCAGCAGCTCGGGGCCAGCGGGGGGGCAAGAGACCCAGTACTTC. Translated: CASSSGPAGGQETQYF. The rearrangement joins TRBV11-2 to TRBJ2-5; 10 bases are a match to TRBD2. CDR3 length: 16 amino acids. Germline V lookup: CDR1 SGHAT, CDR2 FQNNGV. Losses at the gene ends were 4 bases for V and 2 bases for J; bases not matched to a gene: 7.

The CDR3 DNA reads TGTGCCAGCAGCAATGACCCGGGACAGGGCTCCTACGAGCAGTACTTC. It encodes CASSNDPGQGSYEQYF. The chain recombines TRBV2 with TRBJ2-7, with 9 bases fitting TRBD1. This CDR3 has 16 residues. Per the germline V gene, CDR1 is SNHLY and CDR2 is FYNNEI. V trimming: 6 bases; J trimming: 0 bases; junction bases outside the gene matches: 9.

The chain couples TRBV9 to TRBJ1-1; no reliable D call. Deletions cut 0 bases from V and 4 bases from J, with 7 bases between. This CDR3 spans 13 amino acids. Germline CDR1 reads SGDLS; CDR2 reads YYNGEE. The CDR3 region is CASSVEYGTEAFF. For the CDR3, the DNA is TGTGCCAGCAGCGTAGAGTACGGCACTGAAGCTTTCTTT. The variable domain in full, with the rest retrieved from reference TRBV9 and TRBJ1-1, is DSGVTQTPKHLITATGQRVTLRCSPRSGDLSVYWYQQSLDQGLQFLIQYYNGEERAKGNILERFSAQQFPDLHSELNLSSLELGDSALYFCASSVEYGTEAFFGQGTRLTVV.

V gene TRBV6-2 or TRBV6-3 combines with J gene TRBJ1-4; 7 nucleotides line up with TRBD1. Germline assignment: CDR1 MNHEY and CDR2 SVGEGT. V lost 6 bases, J lost 8 bases, and 6 bases stayed unmatched. This CDR3 has 13 amino acids. The CDR3, as DNA: TGTGCCAGCAGCGGGACAGTTCGGGAAAAACTGTTTTTT. Encoded protein: CASSGTVREKLFF.

The chain uses TRBV20-1 and TRBJ2-7, with a tentative D call TRBD1 (5 bases). CDR1 is DFQATT and CDR2 is SNEGSKA in the germline V gene (reference sequence). With 7 bases removed from V and 5 bases from J, the gap between germline ends came to 12 bases. The CDR3 covers 11 residues. CDR3 sequence: CSGGGRDEQYF. CDR3 nucleotides: TGCAGTGGGGGCGGTAGGGACGAGCAGTACTTC.

CDR3 amino acids: CASSVETGQGQGYTF. The CDR3 nucleotides are TGTGCCAGCAGCGTAGAGACCGGACAGGGGCAGGGCTACACCTTC. This chain uses TRBV9 with TRBJ1-2; 9 bases match TRBD1. The ends lost 0 bases at V and 8 bases at J; junction bases unmatched: 8. CDR1 is SGDLS and CDR2 is YYNGEE in the germline V gene. The CDR3 covers 15 residues. The entire variable domain, with the rest obtained from reference TRBV9 and TRBJ1-2, is as follows: DSGVTQTPKHLITATGQRVTLRCSPRSGDLSVYWYQQSLDQGLQFLIQYYNGEERAKGNILERFSAQQFPDLHSELNLSSLELGDSALYFCASSVETGQGQGYTFGSGTRLTVV.

The chain carries TRBV5-1 and TRBJ2-1; 10 positions match TRBD1. J lost 6 bases, V lost 2 bases, and 8 bases had no gene match. The CDR3 has 16 residues. Germline V CDR1 and CDR2: SGHRS, YFSETQ. The CDR3 reads CASSFRTGGFLNEQFF. The CDR3 DNA is TGCGCCAGCAGCTTTAGGACAGGGGGGTTCCTCAATGAGCAGTTCTTC.

The chain uses TRBV5-1 and TRBJ2-7, with D hard to call. There are 13 residues in the CDR3. Germline-derived CDR1 and CDR2 are SGHRS and YFSETQ. V dropped 3 bases and J dropped 7 bases, with 14 bases sitting between them. DNA of the CDR3: TGCGCCAGCAGCTCCGTCGGAGTAGGTGAGCAGTACTTC. It specifies CASSSVGVGEQYF.

The chain has TRBV19 and TRBJ1-5, with TRBD1 matching over 7 bases. Per germline, CDR1 LNHDA and CDR2 SQIVND (reference sequence). Germline trimming cut 1 base from V and 0 bases from J; bases unmatched to any gene: 3. The CDR3 runs 16 residues. The CDR3 protein is CASSIGDSYSNQPQHF. The CDR3 bases are TGTGCCAGTAGTATAGGGGACAGCTATAGCAATCAGCCCCAGCATTTT.

This chain links TRBV5-6 with TRBJ2-3; 14 bases agree with TRBD2. V lost 3 bases and J lost 3; bases outside the gene matches: 6. CDR3 size: 17 residues. The germline gives CDR1 SGHDT, CDR2 YYEEEE. The CDR3 is CASSYRLAGGRTDTQYF. The CDR3 DNA sequence: TGTGCCAGCAGCTACCGACTAGCGGGGGGGCGAACAGATACGCAGTATTTT.